Included here is one T cell receptor beta chain sequence, with context. Its target antigen remains unknown. There are no base qualities to consult, and no much larger clone falls within one base. The data belong to a study of blood T cell repertoires in COVID-19 (dated by TCRdb to the early 2020s). The study in broad terms: For ImmuneRACE Cohort 3, a participant was defined as recovered based on two consecutive negative NP/OP PCR tests, clearance by a healthcare professional, or resolution of symptoms. The collaborator samples originated in the United States, Italy and Spain and spanned the acute and convalescent phases of COVID-19. The prospective study material was composed of cDNA or gDNA derived from T cells, B-cell-depleted T cells, or PBMCs. Deeply sampled blood TCRbeta repertoires from subjects exposed to, actively infected with, or recovered from COVID-19 were included in the dataset. The repertoires were made available in a free public database intended to serve as a resource for research on the immune response to SARS-CoV-2. Samples came from the ongoing ImmuneRACE study (first 160 participants) plus 1,254 subjects from 6 global collaborators. Nearly every sample came with metadata listing a de-identified subject ID, COVID-19 status, age in years and sex. Where HLA class I and class II types were available, the types were taken from metadata supplied by the sample provider, not from assay-based typing.

CDR1 and CDR2 were assigned from the germline V gene (reference sequence) as GTSNPN and SVGIG. The CDR3 covers 11 residues, taking in both the cysteine and the phenylalanine. Only the CDR3 DNA is retained, 33 bases long and in frame from the first base. The V and J ends are trimmed by 2 bases and 5 bases, leaving 6 bases between them. The immunoSEQ Assay, a bias-controlled multiplex PCR, was used to amplify TCRbeta CDR3 regions from genomic DNA. In the paper's pipeline: The number of nucleated cells in each sample was estimated from the amplification of reference gene primers within the assay. To quantify the absolute abundance of each unique TCRbeta CDR3 rearrangement, sequence reads were collapsed and filtered. For each sample, productive Simpson clonality was calculated as the square root of Simpson's diversity index across productive rearrangements. TCRdb stores this immuneACCESS table with in-frame sequences only. Part of the clones is absent; in the studies checked, under half of the shortfall reflects unresolved V genes, and no reason is known for the rest. V and J calls and clone size are as listed in that table; D and trimming were resolved from the DNA. The sample profile shows about 400,000 clones; 87% of them were found once. The top ten clonotypes cover more than 1.5% of the sample.

Participants in the prospective study were enrolled through a virtual design, were aged 18 to 89 years, and lived in under 25 United States geographic areas. In the prospective study, cohorts were assigned on the basis of participant-reported clinical history obtained from a screening survey and a study questionnaire. In the prospective study, mobile phlebotomists collected whole blood, serum and a nasopharyngeal or oropharyngeal swab from each participant. Over an approximately 2-month period, participants in the prospective study had the option of providing additional blood draws and questionnaires. Before DNA extraction, blood samples from the prospective study were shipped at room temperature or frozen. The paper's findings and limits, for the study overall: The quantity of clinical and demographic metadata differed by source and by participant and was supplied without curation.

Sequencing input: PBMCs or T cells enriched from blood (not recorded which). The source is a man between 40 and 49 years old in a cohort exposed to, infected with or recovered from COVID-19 (not recorded which). The sequence links TRBV30 to TRBJ1-2, with no confidently assigned D gene. The CDR3 is CAWSSRYGYTF. The DNA is TGTGCCTGGAGTAGTCGGTATGGCTACACCTTC.